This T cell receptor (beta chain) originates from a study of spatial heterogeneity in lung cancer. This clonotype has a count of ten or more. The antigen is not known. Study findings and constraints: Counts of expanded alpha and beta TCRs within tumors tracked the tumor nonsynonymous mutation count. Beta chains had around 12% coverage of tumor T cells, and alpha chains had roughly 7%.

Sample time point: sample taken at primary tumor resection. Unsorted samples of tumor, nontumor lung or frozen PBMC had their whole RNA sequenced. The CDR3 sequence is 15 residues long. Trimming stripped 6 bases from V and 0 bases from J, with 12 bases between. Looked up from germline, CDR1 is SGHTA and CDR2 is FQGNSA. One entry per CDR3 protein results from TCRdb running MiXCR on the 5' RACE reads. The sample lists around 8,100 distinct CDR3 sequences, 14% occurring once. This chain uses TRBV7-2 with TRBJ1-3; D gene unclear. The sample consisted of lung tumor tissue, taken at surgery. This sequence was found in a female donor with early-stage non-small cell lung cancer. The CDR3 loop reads CASSSLTLSGNTIYF. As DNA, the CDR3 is TGTGCCAGCAGTTCTCTAACTCTCTCTGGAAACACCATATATTTT.